The next 11 T cell receptor beta chains were all read from a single sample in a study of blood T cell repertoires in COVID-19. TCRdb keeps only in-frame clones here, not all; method: immunoSEQ multiplex PCR. The sample has about 160,000 clones; roughly 84% are singletons. The material sequenced was PBMCs or T cells enriched from blood (not recorded which). These TCRs come from a man in his 60s who had recovered from COVID-19.

This clone has only a few counts. CDR3 sequence (DNA): TGTGCCAGTAGTATCAGGGACACGGCAGAAGCTTTCTTT. Its protein is CASSIRDTAEAFF. The rearrangement links TRBV19 to TRBJ1-1; perhaps TRBD1 as D (6 bases). CDR1 is LNHDA and CDR2 is SQIVND in the germline V gene (reference sequence). The CDR3 runs to 13 residues. Deletions cut 3 bases from V and 8 bases from J, with 13 bases between.

The rearrangement joins TRBV30 to TRBJ1-6; D possibly corresponds to TRBD1 (6 bases). Germline values: CDR1 GTSNPN, CDR2 SVGIG (reference sequence). The ends were cut back, 1 base at V and 6 bases at J, with 19 bases in the middle. This CDR3 comprises 17 residues. The CDR3: CAWSDPAPGQLNSPLHF. The CDR3 region has the DNA TGTGCCTGGAGTGACCCCGCACCGGGACAACTTAATTCACCCCTCCACTTT.

The DNA of the CDR3 is TGCGCCAGCAGCTACAGCAGGGACACTGAAGCTTTCTTT. Its protein is CASSYSRDTEAFF. The gene calls are TRBV5-1 and TRBJ1-1; weak D call: TRBD1 (5 bases). The V gene lost 3 bases and the J gene lost 3 bases, with 9 bases spanning the gap. CDR1 SGHRS and CDR2 YFSETQ come from the germline V gene. The CDR3 runs 13 residues.

CDR3 in amino acids: CASSPDRYEQYF. CDR3 bases: TGTGCCAGCAGCCCAGACAGATACGAGCAGTACTTC. V gene TRBV14 combines with J gene TRBJ2-7; a weak D match, TRBD1 (5 bases). CDR3 length: 12 amino acids. V lost 4 bases and J 4 bases, leaving 8 bases between the germline ends. The V gene's germline CDR1 is SGHDN and CDR2 FVKESK. Full variable domain (rest looked up from reference TRBV14 and TRBJ2-7): EAGVTQFPSHSVIEKGQTVTLRCDPISGHDNLYWYRRVMGKEIKFLLHFVKESKQDESGMPNNRFLAERTGGTYSTLKVQPAELEDSGVYFCASSPDRYEQYFGPGTRLTVT.

The chain is built from TRBV6-6 and TRBJ1-3; 9 positions agree with TRBD1. V lost 6 bases and J lost 8; bases outside the gene matches: 5. The CDR3 extends over 13 amino acids. Germline-derived CDR1 and CDR2 are MNHNY and SVGAGI (reference sequence). As DNA, the CDR3 is TGTGCCAGCAGCCCGACAGGGGGAGACACCATATATTTT. This sequence encodes CASSPTGGDTIYF.

V usage is TRBV5-1 and J usage is TRBJ2-7; 10 nucleotides agree with TRBD1. The germline CDR1 and CDR2 sequences are SGHRS and YFSETQ. The CDR3 length is 15 residues. The V segment lost 3 bases and the J segment 4 bases; nucleotides outside the gene matches: 7. This chain's CDR3 is CASSSSGTGAYEQYF. The CDR3 bases are TGCGCCAGCAGCTCATCCGGGACAGGGGCGTACGAGCAGTACTTC. Full variable domain (remainder filled in from reference TRBV5-1 and TRBJ2-7): KAGVTQTPRYLIKTRGQQVTLSCSPISGHRSVSWYQQTPGQGLQFLFEYFSETQRNKGNFPGRFSGRQFSNSRSEMNVSTLELGDSALYLCASSSSGTGAYEQYFGPGTRLTVT.

The V gene is TRBV28, the J gene TRBJ2-3; 7 bases line up with TRBD1. CDR1 and CDR2 (germline): MDHEN, SYDVKM. This CDR3 has 13 residues. The CDR3 region is CATRGRRTDTQYF. CDR3 DNA: TGTGCTACCAGGGGGAGACGCACAGATACGCAGTATTTT.

V and J are TRBV28 and TRBJ2-3, with TRBD2 matching over 13 bases. The germline V gene encodes CDR1 MDHEN and CDR2 SYDVKM. The length of the CDR3 is 17 residues. Trimming cost V 4 bases and J 3 bases; bases outside gene matches: 7. In nucleotides, the CDR3 is TGTGCCAGCAGTTCCCCGACTAGCGGGGGGATTACAGATACGCAGTATTTT. Encoded protein: CASSSPTSGGITDTQYF.

The chain carries TRBV19 and TRBJ2-3; possible D gene TRBD1, 5 bases. Trimming took off 0 bases at V and 9 bases at J, with 7 bases between the two ends. The CDR3 has 12 residues. Germline V CDR1 and CDR2: LNHDA, SQIVND (reference sequence). This chain's CDR3 is CASSIDRATQYF. CDR3 in DNA: TGTGCCAGTAGTATAGACAGGGCAACGCAGTATTTT.

The rearrangement links TRBV7-2 to TRBJ2-7; 7 bases map to TRBD1. This CDR3 region has 15 residues. The V and J ends lost 5 bases and 0 bases, in that order; junction bases with no gene match: 7. Germline V gene lookup returns CDR1 SGHTA and CDR2 FQGNSA. DNA of the CDR3: TGTGCCAGCAGCATAACAGCAGGGGGCTCCTACGAGCAGTACTTC. Protein sequence: CASSITAGGSYEQYF.

This clone was recorded many times. V is TRBV21-1 and J is TRBJ2-7; the DNA was not used to check the table's D call, TRBD2. TRBV21-1 is given as a pseudogene. The CDR3 totals 15 residues. This CDR3 reads CASSKAGGFTLEQYF. CDR3 sequence (DNA): TGTGCCAGCAGCAAAGCGGGAGGTTTTACTCTCGAGCAGTACTTC.